The rows below give T cell receptor beta chains drawn from one sample of a study of T cell repertoires in cytomegalovirus infection. Using its own MiXCR run on the reads, TCRdb lists one record per CDR3 protein. The table has hundreds of thousands of distinct CDR3 sequences, approximately 31% seen once; the top ten hold roughly 13%. Sequencing used PBMCs. The source is a human donor in good health (CMV status not recorded). Some clones in this sample may be carry-over from other donors' samples. Each CDR3 is given with its conserved first and last residue. The D gene is left open where the match is weak. Clone sizes are given selectively: once, few, many, or a class where the clone is expanded.

>TRBD1|15|TRBJ1-1|TRBV5-6|NA
TGTGTCAGCAGCTGGCGGGACAGAGTGAACACTGAAGCTTTCTTT
CVSSWRDRVNTEAFF
>NA|16|TRBJ2-2|TRBV11-1|few
TGTGCCAGCAGCTTAGCGATACAGGGGAACACCGGGGAGCTGTTTTTT
CASSLAIQGNTGELFF
>NA|16|TRBJ2-4|TRBV25-1|NA
TGTGCCAGCAGTGAAAATGTGGGGGCCGTCAACAACATTCAGTCCTTC
CASSENVGAVNNIQSF
>NA|11|TRBJ2-5|TRBV2|many
TGTGCCAGCAGCTGGGGGGAGACCCAGTACTTC
CASSWGETQYF
>NA|13|TRBJ1-4|TRBV6-5|few
TGTGCCAGCAGTTACGGGGGGGCCGACAAACTGTTTTTT
CASSYGGADKLFF
>NA|14|TRBJ2-1|TRBV7-2|many
TGTGCCAGCAAAGGGGGGTACTCCTACAATGAGCAGTTCTTC
CASKGGYSYNEQFF
>NA|14|TRBJ2-1|TRBV4-1|NA
TGCGCCAGCAGCCAAGTCCAGGTGGAGTATGAGCAGTTCTTC
CASSQVQVEYEQFF
>NA|13|TRBJ2-7|TRBV7-8|few
TGTGCCAGCAGCTTTACGGGGTCTCCCGAGCAGTACTTC
CASSFTGSPEQYF
>NA|14|TRBJ1-6|TRBV12-3/TRBV12-4|NA
TGTGCCAGCAGTTTACTGGGAAGTGTTTCACCCCTCCACTTT
CASSLLGSVSPLHF
>NA|17|TRBJ1-3|TRBV28|NA
TGTGCCAGCACCTTACTAGGACGGACCAGCTCTGGAAACACCATATATTTT
CASTLLGRTSSGNTIYF
>NA|16|TRBJ1-3|TRBV5-6|NA
TGTGCCAGCAGCTTCCAGATCGGGTTCTCCGGAAACACCATATATTTT
CASSFQIGFSGNTIYF
>NA|21|TRBJ2-3|TRBV29-1|NA
TGCAGCGTTGAAGAGGGGAGAAAGACCTTCGGGGCGGGGGCCCGTAGGGGTACGCAGTATTTT
CSVEEGRKTFGAGARRGTQYF
>NA|16|TRBJ2-4|TRBV2|NA
TGTGCCAGCAGTGAAAGGATCGCCATAGCCAAAAACATTCAGTACTTC
CASSERIAIAKNIQYF
>NA|14|TRBJ1-4|TRBV2|NA
TGTGCCAGCAGCCGACGGGGCCTTAATGAAAAACTGTTTTTT
CASSRRGLNEKLFF
>TRBD2|14|TRBJ2-5|TRBV28|NA
TGTGCCAGCAGCTGGGAGCGGGGCGGGGAGACCCAGTACTTC
CASSWERGGETQYF
>NA|13|TRBJ1-1|TRBV14|few
TGTGCCAGCAACCTGAAGATGGGGACTGAAGCTTTCTTT
CASNLKMGTEAFF
>NA|15|TRBJ2-7|TRBV15|few
TGTGCCACCAGCCGCGGACCCACCTGGGGAGCCAAGCAGTACTTC
CATSRGPTWGAKQYF
>NA|13|TRBJ1-4|TRBV5-4|NA
TGTGCCAGCGGGACTTTAACTAATGAAAAACTGTTTTTT
CASGTLTNEKLFF
>TRBD2|15|TRBJ2-5|TRBV12-3/TRBV12-4|NA
TGTGCCAGCAGTTTTTGGACTAGCGGGGAAGAGACCCAGTACTTC
CASSFWTSGEETQYF
>NA|13|TRBJ1-5|TRBV28|NA
TGTGCCACCGGGGCAGGGCAGAATCAGCCCCAGCATTTT
CATGAGQNQPQHF
>NA|11|TRBJ2-1|TRBV2|NA
TGTGCCAGCGAGGCCGGGGAAGAGCAGTTCTTC
CASEAGEEQFF
>TRBD1|16|TRBJ1-1|TRBV12-3/TRBV12-4|NA
TGTGCCAGCAGTTCGCGACAGGGATATGGGGTGAGTGAAGCTTTCTTT
CASSSRQGYGVSEAFF
>TRBD2|16|TRBJ2-1|TRBV7-8|many
TGTGCCAGCAGTTCACAGACTAGCATCATCTACAATGAGCAGTTCTTC
CASSSQTSIIYNEQFF
>NA|12|TRBJ2-7|TRBV5-1|once
TGCGCCAGCACCGGAGGCGCCTACGAGCAGTACTTC
CASTGGAYEQYF
>TRBD2|15|TRBJ2-1|TRBV20-1|many
TGCAGTGCTAGAGATTTTCAGGGACTAGTACCTGAGCAGTTCTTC
CSARDFQGLVPEQFF
>TRBD1|16|TRBJ2-1|TRBV6-6|many
TGTGCCAGCAGTTACGGCAAGGGACAGGGTTTCAATGAGCAGTTCTTC
CASSYGKGQGFNEQFF
>NA|13|TRBJ1-5|TRBV12-3/TRBV12-4|few
TGTGCCAGCAGTTATGCAGAAAATCAGCCCCAGCATTTT
CASSYAENQPQHF
>TRBD1|14|TRBJ1-1|TRBV2|NA
TGTGCCAGCAGGGACAGGGGTTTGTTCACTGAAGCTTTCTTT
CASRDRGLFTEAFF
>NA|13|TRBJ1-5|TRBV19|NA
TGTGCCAGTAGCGGTGTAATCAATCAGCCCCAGCATTTT
CASSGVINQPQHF
>NA|13|TRBJ2-5|TRBV27|few
TGTGCCAGCAGTTCCTTCGAGGGGGAGACCCAGTACTTC
CASSSFEGETQYF
>NA|16|TRBJ2-7|TRBV14|few
TGTGCCAGCAGCCAATATGGCGGCTTCATGATCTACGAGCAGTACTTC
CASSQYGGFMIYEQYF
>NA|13|TRBJ1-2|TRBV12-3/TRBV12-4|NA
TGTGCCAGCAGTACACAGTTGCTTTATGGCTACACCTTC
CASSTQLLYGYTF
>NA|15|TRBJ1-1|TRBV5-1|few
TGCGCCAGCAGCTTGGCGACCAAAAGAGGGACTGAAGCTTTCTTT
CASSLATKRGTEAFF